In its sample, the clone carrying this TCR beta chain was seen a few times. As yet, its antigen is unknown. Trimming removed 5 bases at V and 7 bases at J, with 21 bases between. The CDR3 totals 16 residues. Germline CDR1 reads MNHEY; CDR2 reads SMNVEV (reference sequence). With template switching, a universal primer site was added, and the cDNA carried unique molecular identifiers. Using its own MiXCR run on the 5' RACE reads, TCRdb lists one record per CDR3 protein. This sample has some 900,000 distinct CDR3 sequences, with approximately 13% found just once. The data derive from a study of identical twins. The donors were all healthy and Caucasian. Study-level points and caveats: Out-of-frame alpha sequences that twins shared showed excess low generation probability. Donors were not followed over many years; analysis was cross-sectional.

These sequences were also reported in another study, on yellow fever vaccine responses in identical twins.

What was sequenced was PBMCs. This rearrangement joins TRBV27 to TRBJ2-1, with D possibly TRBD2 on 7 matching bases. This TCR derives from a woman aged 18-35 years in good health. The CDR3 DNA follows: TGTGCCAGCAGTCCCCCCGGGGGGCCCATGCGAAATGAGCAGTTCTTC. It translates to CASSPPGGPMRNEQFF.